This T cell receptor beta chain appears in the sequencing data of a study of regulatory T cells in long-lasting Graves disease. As to time point: newly diagnosed GD, antithyroid drugs for less than 3 months. The TCR library was made from RNA that had been extracted from PBMCs in TRIzol. The length of the CDR3 is 10 residues. Germline-derived CDR1 and CDR2 are MNHNS and SASEGT. V lost 11 bases to trimming and J lost 6 bases, with 10 bases between them. For TCR beta, libraries came from iRepertoire HTBI primers and Arm-PCR of CDR3 regions. Each CDR3 protein is one row after TCRdb ran MiXCR on the multiplex PCR reads. The table records approximately 210,000 distinct CDR3 sequences, about 17% of them present only once. In this sample, this clonotype turned up a few times.

The receptor was isolated from a female donor with Graves disease. Sequenced here: peripheral blood mononuclear cells (PBMCs), sampled at new diagnosis, from a patient treated with antithyroid drugs. The chain has TRBV6-1 and TRBJ1-1; TRBD1 might be the D (5 bases). The CDR3 DNA follows: TGTGCCTCGGGGGACGCTGAAGCTTTCTTT. Its protein is CASGDAEAFF.